The next 7 T cell receptor beta chains were all read from a single sample in a study of shared clonotypes between healthy human individuals. The repertoire was sequenced with immunoSEQ multiplex PCR; TCRdb's copy has only in-frame clones and lacks some. There are around 690,000 clones in the sample; less than 95% occur only once, and 34% lies in the top ten. Sequences were obtained from memory CD8+ T cells from PBMCs. This sample's subset: CD45RO+ cells pooled with CCR7-negative TemRA cells. These receptor sequences come from a man aged 18 to 29 in good health. Some clones in this sample may be carry-over from other donors' samples.

The rearrangement uses TRBV9 and TRBJ2-1, with unresolved D. The CDR3 loop spans 13 amino acids. CDR1 is SGDLS and CDR2 is YYNGEE in the germline V gene. The V and J ends lost 3 bases and 4 bases respectively, with 8 bases between them. As DNA, the CDR3 is TGTGCCAGCAGCGCTACCCAATACAATGAGCAGTTCTTC. Translation: CASSATQYNEQFF.

This chain connects TRBV19 to TRBJ2-1; tentative D call: TRBD1 (6 bases). V shed 4 bases and J shed 5 bases, with 21 bases lying between them. The CDR3 extends over 17 amino acids. Germline V CDR1 and CDR2: LNHDA, SQIVND (reference sequence). The CDR3 nucleotides are TGTGCCAGTAGTAAATACAGGGTGGGGAACTGGGACAATGAGCAGTTCTTC. This gives the protein CASSKYRVGNWDNEQFF.

This sequence joins TRBV4-1 and TRBJ1-5, with D uncertain. Trimming removed 2 bases at V and 2 bases at J, with 16 bases between. The germline gives CDR1 MGHRA, CDR2 YSYEKL. The CDR3 is 17 amino acids. The CDR3 nucleotides read TGCGCCAGCAGCCAATATTACCCCGAGGCAGGCAATCAGCCCCAGCATTTT. This translates into CASSQYYPEAGNQPQHF.

The rearrangement links TRBV5-6 to TRBJ2-3; TRBD1 matches 7 bases. The CDR3 covers 16 residues. V lost 4 bases, J lost 0 bases, and 8 bases stayed unmatched. Per the germline V gene, CDR1 is SGHDT and CDR2 is YYEEEE. CDR3 nucleotide sequence: TGTGCCAGCAGCCTCCGACAGGGAATTAGCACAGATACGCAGTATTTT. Its translation: CASSLRQGISTDTQYF.

The chain employs TRBV9 and TRBJ2-7, with D maybe TRBD1 (5 bases). V shed 4 bases and J shed 2 bases, with 16 bases lying between them. The germline gives CDR1 SGDLS, CDR2 YYNGEE. This CDR3 contains 15 residues. CDR3 nucleotide sequence: TGTGCCAGCAGCCCCCGTCCGGAAGGGGCCTACGAGCAGTACTTC. Its protein product is CASSPRPEGAYEQYF.

The J gene is TRBJ2-7, the V gene TRBV7-6, with TRBD1 matching 7 bases. The germline gives CDR1 SGHVS, CDR2 FNYEAQ. This CDR3 has 16 amino acids. J lost 4 bases, V lost 5 bases, and 14 bases had no gene match. CDR3: CASSHRQGEVSYEQYF. The CDR3 nucleotides read TGTGCCAGCAGCCACCGACAGGGTGAAGTTTCTTACGAGCAGTACTTC.

The chain recombines TRBV11-1 with TRBJ1-2; D perhaps matches TRBD1 (6 bases). CDR1 SGHAT and CDR2 FQDESV come from the germline V gene (reference sequence). CDR3 length: 14 residues. Between the trimmed V and J ends, which lost 5 bases and 2 bases, there was a span of 12 bases. The CDR3 spells CASSRGQNNYGYTF. As DNA, the CDR3 is TGTGCCAGCAGCAGAGGACAGAACAACTATGGCTACACCTTC.